These 5 T cell receptor beta chains share one sample of origin, sequenced in a study of long-term antiretroviral therapy in people with HIV. A v3.0 immunoSEQ assay was performed at survey level. This table comes from immunoSEQ multiplex PCR, and its TCRdb copy is limited to in-frame clones, with some not included. The sample yields more than 30,000 clones, about four fifths seen once. The input for sequencing was unsorted PBMCs, taken 0.4 years before starting antiretroviral therapy. The receptors originated from a man aged 18 to 29 with HIV.

This clone was seen more than once but under ten times. The V call is TRBV5-1, the J call TRBJ1-6, with 7 bases fitting TRBD1. The germline V gene encodes CDR1 SGHRS and CDR2 YFSETQ. V gave up 2 bases and J gave up 6 bases; unmatched junction bases: 8. CDR3 length equals 16 residues. The DNA for the CDR3 is TGCGCCAGCAGCTTCACCTCCGGGACAGCTAATTCACCCCTCCACTTT. It codes for CASSFTSGTANSPLHF.

The chain carries TRBV10-3 and TRBJ1-1; 7 bases align to TRBD1. The germline CDR1 and CDR2 sequences are ENHRY and SYGVKD. The CDR3 extends over 14 amino acids. The ends lost 4 bases at V and 10 bases at J; junction bases unmatched: 12. The DNA for the CDR3 is TGTGCCATCAGTGCGGGCAGGGGGGAAGAGGGAGCTTTCTTT. Its protein is CAISAGRGEEGAFF.

The gene calls are TRBV10-3 and TRBJ2-7; tentatively, D is TRBD2 (5 bases). Deletions cut 10 bases from V and 3 bases from J, with 16 bases between. There are 13 residues in the CDR3. From germline, CDR1 is ENHRY and CDR2 SYGVKD. This chain's CDR3 is CATSPSGGYEQYF. CDR3 nucleotide sequence: TGTGCCACCTCACCATCCGGAGGCTACGAGCAGTACTTC.

This chain joins TRBV27 and TRBJ1-3; maybe TRBD1 (5 bases). V lost 4 bases and J lost 7, with 17 bases in between. Germline V gene lookup returns CDR1 MNHEY and CDR2 SMNVEV (reference sequence). The CDR3 is made up of 15 amino acids. CDR3 DNA: TGTGCCAGCAGTTCCTCGGGCTACGGGGGGAACACCATATATTTT. This encodes CASSSSGYGGNTIYF.

The chain has TRBV28 and TRBJ2-6; 10 positions agree with TRBD1. Germline assignment: CDR1 MDHEN and CDR2 SYDVKM. V gave up 6 bases and J gave up 4 bases; unmatched junction bases: 12. CDR3 length: 18 residues. The CDR3 bases are TGTGCCAGCAGCCCGCGCCCGGGACAGGGGAGGGGGGCCAACGTCCTGACTTTC. Translation gives CASSPRPGQGRGANVLTF.